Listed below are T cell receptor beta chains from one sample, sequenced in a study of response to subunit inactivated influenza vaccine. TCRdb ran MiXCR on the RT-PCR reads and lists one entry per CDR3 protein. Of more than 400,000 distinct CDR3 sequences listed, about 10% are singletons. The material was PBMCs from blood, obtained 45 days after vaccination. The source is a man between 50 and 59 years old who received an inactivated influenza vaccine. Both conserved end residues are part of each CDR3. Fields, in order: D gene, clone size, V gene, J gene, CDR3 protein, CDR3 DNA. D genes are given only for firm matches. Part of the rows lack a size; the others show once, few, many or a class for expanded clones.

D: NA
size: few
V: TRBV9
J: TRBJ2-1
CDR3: CASSVVGSDNEQFF
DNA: TGTGCCAGCAGCGTAGTAGGTAGCGATAATGAGCAGTTCTTC

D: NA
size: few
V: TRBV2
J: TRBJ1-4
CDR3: CASSESRATTNEKLFF
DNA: TGTGCCAGCAGTGAATCCAGAGCCACAACTAATGAAAAACTGTTTTTT

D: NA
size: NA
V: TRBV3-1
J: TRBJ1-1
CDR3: CASSLTDYEAFF
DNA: TGTGCCAGCAGCTTGACAGACTATGAAGCTTTCTTT

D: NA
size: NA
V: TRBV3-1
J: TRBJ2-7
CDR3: CASSQDLRSSSYEQYF
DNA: TGTGCCAGCAGCCAAGATCTGAGGTCGTCGTCCTACGAGCAGTACTTC

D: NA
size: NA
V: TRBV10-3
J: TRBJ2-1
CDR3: CAISESGGGYYNEQFF
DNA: TGTGCCATCAGTGAGTCGGGAGGGGGCTACTACAATGAGCAGTTCTTC

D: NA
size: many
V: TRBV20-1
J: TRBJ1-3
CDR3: CSARAASSGNTIYF
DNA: TGCAGTGCTAGAGCCGCCAGCTCTGGAAACACCATATATTTT

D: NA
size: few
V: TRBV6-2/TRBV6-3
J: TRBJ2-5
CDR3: CASSSWSGQETQYF
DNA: TGTGCCAGCAGTTCCTGGTCAGGCCAAGAGACCCAGTACTTC

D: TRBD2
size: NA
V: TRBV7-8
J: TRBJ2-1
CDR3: CASSPRLAGGVGDEQFF
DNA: TGTGCCAGCAGCCCCCGACTAGCGGGGGGAGTGGGCGATGAGCAGTTCTTC

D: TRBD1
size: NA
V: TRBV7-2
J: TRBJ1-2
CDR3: CASSPNRQGWNYGYTF
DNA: TGTGCCAGCAGCCCAAATAGACAGGGTTGGAACTATGGCTACACCTTC

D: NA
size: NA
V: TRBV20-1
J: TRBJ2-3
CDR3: CSAPPSMDTQYF
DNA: TGCAGTGCTCCCCCGTCGATGGATACGCAGTATTTT

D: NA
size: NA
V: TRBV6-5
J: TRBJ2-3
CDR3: CASSSPSYLATQYF
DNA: TGTGCCAGCAGTTCCCCCTCTTACTTGGCTACGCAGTATTTT

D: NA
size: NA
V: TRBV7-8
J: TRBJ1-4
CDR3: CASSIDRNEKLFF
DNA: TGTGCCAGCAGCATCGACAGAAATGAAAAACTGTTTTTT

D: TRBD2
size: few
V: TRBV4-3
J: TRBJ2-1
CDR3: CASSQVAGGPNEQFF
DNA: TGCGCCAGCAGCCAAGTGGCGGGAGGGCCTAATGAGCAGTTCTTC

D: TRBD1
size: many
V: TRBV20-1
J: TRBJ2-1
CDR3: CSATQGAYEQFF
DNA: TGCAGTGCTACTCAGGGGGCTTATGAGCAGTTCTTC

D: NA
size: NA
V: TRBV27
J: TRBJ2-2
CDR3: CASAQGLAVNTGELFF
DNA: TGTGCCAGCGCGCAGGGTTTAGCGGTAAACACCGGGGAGCTGTTTTTT

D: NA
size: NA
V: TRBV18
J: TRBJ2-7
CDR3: CASSPPGFTYEQYF
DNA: TGTGCCAGCTCACCACCGGGGTTCACCTACGAGCAGTACTTC

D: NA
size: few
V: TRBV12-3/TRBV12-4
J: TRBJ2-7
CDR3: CASSLVSGAPYEQYF
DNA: TGTGCCAGCAGTTTAGTTTCAGGGGCGCCCTACGAGCAGTACTTC

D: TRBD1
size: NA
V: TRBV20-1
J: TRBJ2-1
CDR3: CSASGTGIREQFF
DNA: TGCAGTGCTAGTGGGACAGGGATTCGTGAGCAGTTCTTC

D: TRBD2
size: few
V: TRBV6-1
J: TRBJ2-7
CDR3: CASSGAGKGEQYF
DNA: TGTGCCAGCAGTGGAGCGGGAAAAGGCGAGCAGTACTTC

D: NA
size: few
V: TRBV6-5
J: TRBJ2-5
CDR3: CASSYEARGETQYF
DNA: TGTGCCAGCAGTTACGAGGCGCGCGGAGAGACCCAGTACTTC

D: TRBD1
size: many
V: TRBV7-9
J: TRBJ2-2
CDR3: CASRHDRGLGTGELFF
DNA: TGTGCCAGCAGACACGACAGGGGGCTCGGCACCGGGGAGCTGTTTTTT

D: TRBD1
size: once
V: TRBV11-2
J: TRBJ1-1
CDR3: CASSSGTGASTEAFF
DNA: TGTGCCAGCAGCTCCGGGACAGGGGCGAGCACTGAAGCTTTCTTT

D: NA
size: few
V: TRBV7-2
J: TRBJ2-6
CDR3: CASRSRASDGANVLTF
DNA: TGTGCCAGCAGATCCCGAGCTAGCGATGGGGCCAACGTCCTGACTTTC

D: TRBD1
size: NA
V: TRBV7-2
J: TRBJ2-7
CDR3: CASSSDRGQEQYF
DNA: TGTGCCAGCAGCTCGGACAGGGGTCAGGAGCAGTACTTC

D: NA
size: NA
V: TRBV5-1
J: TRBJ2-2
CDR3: CASSTRTTGELFF
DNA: TGCGCCAGCAGCACGCGAACAACCGGGGAGCTGTTTTTT

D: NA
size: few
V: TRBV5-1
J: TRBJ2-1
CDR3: CASSIYPGGGTVYNEQFF
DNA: TGCGCCAGCAGCATATACCCCGGAGGGGGGACGGTTTACAATGAGCAGTTCTTC

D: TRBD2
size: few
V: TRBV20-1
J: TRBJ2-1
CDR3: CSARRREGLGEQFF
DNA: TGCAGTGCTAGAAGGCGGGAGGGCTTAGGTGAGCAGTTCTTC

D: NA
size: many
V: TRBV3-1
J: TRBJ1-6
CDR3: CASSLALNSPLHF
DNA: TGTGCCAGCAGCCTCGCCCTTAATTCACCCCTCCACTTT

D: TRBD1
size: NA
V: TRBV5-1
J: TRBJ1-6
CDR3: CASSLAGTLDREYYNSPLHF
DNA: TGCGCCAGCAGCTTGGCCGGTACCCTGGACAGGGAATATTATAATTCACCCCTCCACTTT

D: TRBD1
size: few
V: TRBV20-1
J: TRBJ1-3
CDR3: CSAGHLGQSSGNTIYF
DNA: TGCAGTGCTGGTCACCTGGGACAGAGCTCTGGAAACACCATATATTTT

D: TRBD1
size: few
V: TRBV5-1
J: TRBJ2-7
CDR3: CASSDRGHEQYF
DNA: TGCGCCAGCAGTGACAGGGGTCACGAGCAGTACTTC

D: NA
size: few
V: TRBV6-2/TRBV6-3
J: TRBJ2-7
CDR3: CASSFTARGSLTYEQYF
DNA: TGTGCCAGCAGCTTCACTGCCAGGGGCTCATTGACCTACGAGCAGTACTTC

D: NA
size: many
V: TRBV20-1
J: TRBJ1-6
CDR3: CSVRHQSNNSPLHF
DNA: TGCAGTGTCAGACACCAATCCAATAATTCACCCCTCCACTTT

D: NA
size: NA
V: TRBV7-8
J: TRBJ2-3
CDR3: CASPEVWGVDTQYF
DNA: TGTGCCAGCCCCGAAGTCTGGGGGGTAGATACGCAGTATTTT

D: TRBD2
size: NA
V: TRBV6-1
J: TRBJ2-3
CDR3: CASSRLAVGTDTQYF
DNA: TGTGCCAGCAGTCGTCTAGCGGTGGGGACAGATACGCAGTATTTT

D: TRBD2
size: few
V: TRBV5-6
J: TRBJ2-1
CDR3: CASSPVPGLAGGPSYNEQFF
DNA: TGTGCCAGCAGCCCGGTCCCGGGACTAGCGGGAGGGCCTTCCTACAATGAGCAGTTCTTC

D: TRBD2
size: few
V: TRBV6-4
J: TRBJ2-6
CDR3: CASSPTGGTGANVLTF
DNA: TGTGCCAGCAGTCCGACGGGAGGTACTGGGGCCAACGTCCTGACTTTC

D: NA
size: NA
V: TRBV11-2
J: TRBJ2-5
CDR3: CASSLGWRGEETQYF
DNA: TGTGCCAGCAGCTTAGGATGGCGGGGCGAAGAGACCCAGTACTTC

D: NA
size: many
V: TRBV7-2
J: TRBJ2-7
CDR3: CASSLGPDYEQYF
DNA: TGTGCCAGCAGCTTAGGCCCCGACTACGAGCAGTACTTC

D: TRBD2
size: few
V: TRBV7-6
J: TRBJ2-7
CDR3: CASSHSGGYEQYF
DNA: TGTGCCAGCAGCCACTCGGGAGGGTACGAGCAGTACTTC

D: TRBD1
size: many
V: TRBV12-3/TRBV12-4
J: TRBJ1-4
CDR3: CASSLGTVNEKLFF
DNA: TGTGCCAGCAGTTTGGGGACAGTAAATGAAAAACTGTTTTTT

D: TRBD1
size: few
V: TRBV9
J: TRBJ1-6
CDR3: CASSAGVGTDTSPLHF
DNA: TGTGCCAGCAGCGCGGGGGTGGGGACAGACACCTCACCCCTCCACTTT

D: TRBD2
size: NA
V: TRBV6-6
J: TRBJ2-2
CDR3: CASSSGRSGELFF
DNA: TGTGCCAGCAGTAGCGGGAGGTCCGGGGAGCTGTTTTTT

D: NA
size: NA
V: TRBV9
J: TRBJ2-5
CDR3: CASSVGRGGETQYF
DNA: TGTGCCAGCAGCGTAGGTCGCGGCGGAGAGACCCAGTACTTC

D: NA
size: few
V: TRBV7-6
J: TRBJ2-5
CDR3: CASSLGLTGSETQYF
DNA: TGTGCCAGCAGCTTAGGTCTTACGGGTTCGGAGACCCAGTACTTC